This is a list of T cell receptor beta chains from one sample in a study of OX40 agonist ivuxolimab in advanced cancers. Produced via immunoSEQ multiplex PCR; TCRdb's table is partial and in-frame only. The sample includes about 77,000 clones, 89% of them seen just once. The sample in question was CD4+ or CD8+ T cells sorted from blood, obtained in a trial of the OX40 agonist ivuxolimab. These receptors originate from an adult with an advanced solid tumor such as melanoma, head and neck, liver or kidney cancer. Both conserved end residues are trimmed from each CDR3.

TRBV28,TRBJ1-2,12,ASGYHVANYGYT
TRBV4-1,TRBJ1-1,13,ASSPRDIDAPEAF
TRBV6-5,TRBJ1-6,13,ASSWTGQDNSPLH
TRBV18,TRBJ2-1,14,ASSPPGKGTYNEQF
TRBV5-1,TRBJ2-3,12,ASSPRGVTDTQY
TRBV18,TRBJ1-2,14,ASSPGAQGGDYGYT
TRBV27,TRBJ2-6,17,ASGDPTSGGLLRTNVLT
TRBV10-3,TRBJ2-3,12,AISYRSDTDTQY
TRBV2,TRBJ2-1,10,ASKEVWGLQF
TRBV30,TRBJ2-3,11,AWGASGADTQY
TRBV5-1,TRBJ1-2,11,ASSRAGDYGYT
TRBV7-9,TRBJ1-3,11,ASIQSSGNTIY
TRBV7-9,TRBJ1-1,15,ASSPIGVGTANAEAF
TRBV5-1,TRBJ2-2,12,ASSLEMNTGELF
TRBV28,TRBJ1-5,13,ASSSPLGFDQPQH
TRBV2,TRBJ1-5,16,ASSLRWGQGISRRAQH